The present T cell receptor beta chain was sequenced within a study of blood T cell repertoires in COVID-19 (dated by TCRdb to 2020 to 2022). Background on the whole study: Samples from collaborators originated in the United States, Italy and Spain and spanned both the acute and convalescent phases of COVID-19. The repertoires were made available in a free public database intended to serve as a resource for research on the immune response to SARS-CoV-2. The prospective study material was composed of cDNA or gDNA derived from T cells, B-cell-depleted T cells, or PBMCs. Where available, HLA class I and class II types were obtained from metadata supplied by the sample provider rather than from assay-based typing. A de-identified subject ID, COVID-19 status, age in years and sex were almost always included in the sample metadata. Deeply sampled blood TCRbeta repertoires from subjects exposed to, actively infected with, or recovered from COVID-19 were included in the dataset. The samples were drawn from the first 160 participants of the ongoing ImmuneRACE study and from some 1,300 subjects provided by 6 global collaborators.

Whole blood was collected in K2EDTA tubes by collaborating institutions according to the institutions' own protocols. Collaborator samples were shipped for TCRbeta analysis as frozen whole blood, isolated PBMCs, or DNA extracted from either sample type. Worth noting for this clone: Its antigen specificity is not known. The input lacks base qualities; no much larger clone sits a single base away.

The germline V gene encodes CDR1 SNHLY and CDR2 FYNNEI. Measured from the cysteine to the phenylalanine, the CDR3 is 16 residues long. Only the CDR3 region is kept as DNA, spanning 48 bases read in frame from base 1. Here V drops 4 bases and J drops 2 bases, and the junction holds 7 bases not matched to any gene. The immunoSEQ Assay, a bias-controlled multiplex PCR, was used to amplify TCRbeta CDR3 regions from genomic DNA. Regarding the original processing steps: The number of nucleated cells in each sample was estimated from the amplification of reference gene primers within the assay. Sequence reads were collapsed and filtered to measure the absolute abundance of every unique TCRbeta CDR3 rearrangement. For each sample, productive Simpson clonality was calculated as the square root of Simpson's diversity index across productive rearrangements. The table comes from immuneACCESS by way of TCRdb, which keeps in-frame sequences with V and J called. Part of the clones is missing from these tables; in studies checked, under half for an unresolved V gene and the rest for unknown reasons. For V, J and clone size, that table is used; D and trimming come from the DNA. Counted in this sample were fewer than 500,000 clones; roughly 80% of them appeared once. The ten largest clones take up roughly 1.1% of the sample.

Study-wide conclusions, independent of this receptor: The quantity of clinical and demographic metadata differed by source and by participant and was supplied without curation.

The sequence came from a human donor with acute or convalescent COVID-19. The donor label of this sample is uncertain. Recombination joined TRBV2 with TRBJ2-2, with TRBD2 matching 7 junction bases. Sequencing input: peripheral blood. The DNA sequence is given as TGTGCCAGCAGTGGACTACGGGGGGTCAACACCGGGGAGCTGTTTTTT. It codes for CASSGLRGVNTGELFF. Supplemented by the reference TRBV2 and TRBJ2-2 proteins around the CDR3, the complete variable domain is EPEVTQTPSHQVTQMGQEVILRCVPISNHLYFYWYRQILGQKVEFLVSFYNNEISEKSEIFDDQFSVERPDGSNFTLKIRSTKLEDSAMYFCASSGLRGVNTGELFFGEGSRLTVL.